These 29 T cell receptor beta chains were sequenced from one sample in a study of blood T cells in healthy people across ages. Next came a second PCR, run for about 6 to 12 cycles, which used a sample-barcoded 5' primer along with a J-beta primer mix. In TCRdb, the 5' RACE reads were re-called with MiXCR into one record per CDR3 protein. In the table there are 800,000 to 950,000 distinct CDR3 sequences, 25% to 30% of which are singletons. The data also belong to a second study, concerning T cells of mothers and their children.

The material sequenced was blood. These receptors came from a woman in her thirties or forties in good health.

The chain uses TRBV29-1 and TRBJ2-2, with unresolved D. The CDR3 sequence is 12 residues long. Germline assignment: CDR1 SQVTM and CDR2 ANQGSEA. The V end lost 4 bases, the J end lost 3 bases, and 6 bases lay between the germline ends. CDR3 in amino acids: CSVVRDTGELFF. The CDR3 DNA reads as TGCAGCGTTGTTAGAGACACCGGGGAGCTGTTTTTT.

A few counts support this clonotype. CDR3 sequence (DNA): TGTGCCAGCAGACCCGCCAGGGCAGTCTTGAACACTGAAGCTTTCTTT. Encoded protein: CASRPARAVLNTEAFF. The chain links TRBV5-5 to TRBJ1-1, with D possibly matching TRBD1 (5 bases). The germline CDR1 and CDR2 sequences are SGHKS and YYEKEE (reference sequence). V lost 5 bases to trimming and J lost 0 bases, with 17 bases between them. CDR3 length: 16 residues. The complete variable domain, with remaining parts taken from reference TRBV5-5 and TRBJ1-1, reads DAGVTQSPTHLIKTRGQQVTLRCSPISGHKSVSWYQQVLGQGPQFIFQYYEKEERGRGNFPDRFSARQFPNYSSELNVNALLLGDSALYLCASRPARAVLNTEAFFGQGTRLTVV.

This clonotype was recorded at least ten times. The V gene is TRBV15, the J gene TRBJ2-5; possible D gene TRBD2, 5 bases. The germline V gene encodes CDR1 LNHNV and CDR2 YYDKDF (reference sequence). CDR3 length equals 15 residues. V lost 0 bases and J lost 5, with 13 bases in between. The CDR3 nucleotides read TGTGCCACCAGCAGAGATCAAGGGAGCAAGGAGACCCAGTACTTC. This translates into CATSRDQGSKETQYF.

The chain links TRBV19 to TRBJ2-1, with 7 nucleotides matching TRBD2. Germline values: CDR1 LNHDA, CDR2 SQIVND (reference sequence). V was clipped by 5 bases and J by 5 bases; unmatched bases: 3. The CDR3 has 13 amino acids. The DNA for the CDR3 is TGTGCCAGTAGTCCTGGGGGGGACAATGAGCAGTTCTTC. Its protein is CASSPGGDNEQFF.

This clonotype has a handful of counts. J is TRBJ2-7 and V is TRBV27; D is possibly TRBD1 or TRBD2 (5 bases each). Germline V CDR1 and CDR2: MNHEY, SMNVEV (reference sequence). V was shortened by 5 bases and J by 0 bases, with 17 bases between the two germline ends. The CDR3 is 16 residues long. This CDR3 is CASSTSGTVSSYEQYF. The DNA for the CDR3 is TGTGCCAGCAGTACTTCCGGGACGGTGAGCTCCTACGAGCAGTACTTC.

This clonotype was counted between two and nine times. The chain couples TRBV19 to TRBJ1-2; D is undetermined. Trimming removed 4 bases from V and 4 bases from J, with 16 bases in between. The CDR3 has 15 amino acids. Germline CDR1 reads LNHDA; CDR2 reads SQIVND (reference sequence). This CDR3 reads CASSTSGEGRYGYTF. The DNA of the CDR3 is TGTGCCAGTAGTACCAGCGGAGAAGGGCGCTATGGCTACACCTTC.

The rearrangement uses TRBV7-2 and TRBJ2-1, with TRBD2 matching 10 bases. The CDR3 length is 16 residues. V lost 0 bases, J lost 6 bases, and 5 bases stayed unmatched. The V gene's germline CDR1 is SGHTA and CDR2 FQGNSA. The chain's CDR3 is CASSLAVAGGANEQFF. The CDR3 DNA is TGTGCCAGCAGCTTAGCGGTAGCGGGGGGCGCCAATGAGCAGTTCTTC.

This clonotype was seen ten or more times. The rearrangement links TRBV12-3 or TRBV12-4 to TRBJ2-1, with 8 bases aligning to TRBD2. V gave up 6 bases and J gave up 2 bases; unmatched junction bases: 6. This CDR3 has 15 residues. CDR3 bases: TGTGCCAGCAGATCCTTGCGGGGGGCCTACAATGAGCAGTTCTTC. It codes for CASRSLRGAYNEQFF.

This clonotype was picked up many times. The rearrangement joins TRBV29-1 to TRBJ2-7, with a tentative D call TRBD1 (6 bases). Trimming took 6 bases from V and 0 from J, leaving 12 bases between them. There are 13 residues in the CDR3. Germline CDR1 is SQVTM and CDR2 is ANQGSEA. The CDR3 DNA reads TGCAGCGTGGGGACGGACAGCTCCTACGAGCAGTACTTC. Its protein product is CSVGTDSSYEQYF.

This sequence joins TRBV19 and TRBJ2-7, with TRBD1 identical over 9 bases. This CDR3 is 15 amino acids long. The ends lost 7 bases at V and 5 bases at J; junction bases unmatched: 12. Germline CDR1 reads LNHDA; CDR2 reads SQIVND (reference sequence). The CDR3 loop reads CASNWAGQGIHEQYF. The CDR3 bases are TGTGCCAGTAATTGGGCAGGACAGGGGATCCACGAGCAGTACTTC.

This rearrangement joins TRBV6-1 to TRBJ2-7; 14 bases line up with TRBD2. The V segment lost 6 bases and the J segment 3 bases; nucleotides outside the gene matches: 13. CDR1 is MNHNS and CDR2 is SASEGT in the germline V gene. The CDR3 spans 18 residues. CDR3 loop: CASRPGLAGGLMGYEQYF. CDR3 bases: TGTGCCAGCAGACCCGGACTAGCGGGGGGCCTTATGGGCTACGAGCAGTACTTC.

J is TRBJ2-2 and V is TRBV11-2; 7 bases agree with TRBD1. The CDR3 extends over 15 amino acids. CDR1 is SGHAT, CDR2 FQNNGV, per germline. The V gene end was trimmed by 5 bases and the J gene end by 7 bases; junction bases not matched to a gene: 10. The DNA of the CDR3 is TGTGCCAGCAGCCTGCAACAGACAGGGATCGGGGAGCTGTTTTTT. Its translation is CASSLQQTGIGELFF.

The chain uses TRBV29-1 and TRBJ2-1, with TRBD1 matching over 8 bases. The CDR3 contains 14 residues. Germline V gene sequence: CDR1 SQVTM, CDR2 ANQGSEA. V lost 7 bases to trimming and J lost 4 bases; unmatched junction nucleotides: 9. As DNA, the CDR3 is TGCAGCGCCCTAGGACAGGGAACTTACAATGAGCAGTTCTTC. Amino acids: CSALGQGTYNEQFF.

The chain uses TRBV4-1 and TRBJ1-5, with D hard to call. CDR1 is MGHRA and CDR2 is YSYEKL in the germline V gene. Trimming took 0 bases from V and 0 from J, leaving 15 bases between them. CDR3 length: 18 amino acids. The CDR3 nucleotides read TGCGCCAGCAGCCAAGATTCGCCGGGGATAGGTAGCAATCAGCCCCAGCATTTT. It translates to CASSQDSPGIGSNQPQHF.

This CDR3 reads CASSLVVFGYEQYF. In DNA form, the CDR3 reads TGTGCCAGCAGCTTAGTGGTATTCGGCTACGAGCAGTACTTC. The chain has TRBV7-2 and TRBJ2-4, with unresolved D. The end of the DNA aligns better with TRBJ2-7, so the J call may be wrong. Germline V lookup: CDR1 SGHTA, CDR2 FQGNSA. The CDR3 spans 14 residues.

The V call is TRBV15, the J call TRBJ1-5; 7 positions match TRBD1. V dropped 0 bases and J dropped 14; count of bases not matched to a gene: 7. Germline V lookup: CDR1 LNHNV, CDR2 YYDKDF (reference sequence). The CDR3 loop spans 13 amino acids. The chain's CDR3 is CATSRDGTESEHF. CDR3 nucleotide sequence: TGTGCCACCAGCAGAGATGGGACAGAAAGTGAGCATTTT.

This clonotype was seen once. The rearrangement joins TRBV7-2 to TRBJ2-2; possible D gene TRBD1, 5 bases. The germline CDR1 and CDR2 sequences are SGHTA and FQGNSA. This CDR3 region has 15 residues. The V and J ends lost 5 bases and 4 bases respectively, with 14 bases between them. The CDR3 nucleotides are TGTGCCAGCAGCGAGGACACAATCAGCACCGGGGAGCTGTTTTTT. This gives the protein CASSEDTISTGELFF.

The CDR3 nucleotides read TGTGCCAGCAGCCCCAACTCCGGCAGGGCTAACTATGGCTACACCTTC. This encodes CASSPNSGRANYGYTF. The genes are TRBV7-9 and TRBJ1-2; tentatively, D is TRBD1 (5 bases). Germline V CDR1 and CDR2: SEHNR, FQNEAQ (reference sequence). The V end lost 5 bases, the J end lost 0 bases, and 16 bases lay between the germline ends. CDR3 length: 16 amino acids.

The chain recombines TRBV7-9 with TRBJ2-7; D perhaps matches TRBD2 (5 bases). The CDR3 spans 13 residues. Trimming cost V 5 bases and J 6 bases, with 14 bases left between them. Germline values: CDR1 SEHNR, CDR2 FQNEAQ (reference sequence). For the CDR3, the DNA is TGTGCCAGCAGCCCCCTGGGAGCTGGCGAGCAGTACTTC. Translating it yields CASSPLGAGEQYF. Combining the CDR3 with reference TRBV7-9 and TRBJ2-7 gives the whole variable domain DTGVSQNPRHKITKRGQNVTFRCDPISEHNRLYWYRQTLGQGPEFLTYFQNEAQLEKSRLLSDRFSAERPKGSFSTLEIQRTEQGDSAMYLCASSPLGAGEQYFGPGTRLTVT.

This clonotype was seen only a few times. CDR3 amino acids: CASSTGGTDYNSPLHF. DNA of the CDR3: TGTGCCAGCAGCACGGGAGGGACAGATTATAATTCACCCCTCCACTTT. The V gene is TRBV5-5, the J gene TRBJ1-6; 7 bases agree with TRBD1. CDR3 length: 16 amino acids. Germline-derived CDR1 and CDR2 are SGHKS and YYEKEE (reference sequence). J lost 4 bases, V lost 4 bases, and 8 bases had no gene match.

This clonotype was found a few times. The chain combines TRBV20-1 with TRBJ2-5, with 10 bases identical to TRBD2. The DNA matches TRBJ2-7 better at its end, which makes the J call doubtful. The CDR3 is 18 amino acids. CDR1 DFQATT and CDR2 SNEGSKA come from the germline V gene (reference sequence). CDR3 sequence reads: CSARETPSGGRVRDEQYF. The CDR3 DNA follows: TGCAGTGCTAGAGAGACGCCTAGCGGGGGCAGGGTGAGGGACGAGCAGTACTTC.

This clonotype has at least ten counts. This CDR3 reads CATSRDRLGSPLHF. The CDR3 coding sequence is TGTGCCACCAGCAGAGATCGATTGGGTTCACCCCTCCACTTT. V gene TRBV15 combines with J gene TRBJ1-6; D gene ambiguous. This CDR3 spans 14 amino acids. Germline CDR1 LNHNV, CDR2 YYDKDF (reference sequence). With 0 bases removed from V and 9 bases from J, the gap between germline ends came to 9 bases.

The CDR3 spells CASGLGGLGTDTQYF. Written as DNA, the CDR3 is TGTGCCAGCGGCCTCGGTGGGTTAGGCACAGATACGCAGTATTTT. V usage is TRBV28 and J usage is TRBJ2-3; D call uncertain. The V end lost 8 bases, the J end lost 1 base, and 16 bases lay between the germline ends. Germline V gene data show CDR1 as MDHEN and CDR2 as SYDVKM. This CDR3 comprises 15 residues.

The chain is built from TRBV7-9 and TRBJ2-7; a possible D gene is TRBD2 (5 bases). The germline CDR1 and CDR2 sequences are SEHNR and FQNEAQ (reference sequence). V shed 4 bases and J shed 7 bases, with 20 bases lying between them. This CDR3 spans 15 amino acids. The CDR3 DNA sequence: TGTGCCAGCAGCTCCTCCGACACAGACTACAATGAGCAGTACTTC. This translates into CASSSSDTDYNEQYF.

The rearrangement uses TRBV10-3 and TRBJ2-1; 12 positions match TRBD1. The CDR3 runs 17 residues. CDR1 and CDR2 (germline): ENHRY, SYGVKD. J lost 1 base, V lost 6 bases, and 7 bases had no gene match. As DNA, the CDR3 is TGTGCCATCAGCCCGGGACAGGGGGCCGGTTCCTACAATGAGCAGTTCTTC. This codes for CAISPGQGAGSYNEQFF.

This clonotype was seen repeatedly, ten times or more. The CDR3 is CASSTSASTRNEQFF. For the CDR3, the DNA is TGCGCCAGCAGCACGTCGGCTAGTACTAGGAATGAGCAGTTCTTC. The chain joins TRBV5-1 to TRBJ2-1, with a possible D match to TRBD2 (5 bases). Germline V gives CDR1 SGHRS, CDR2 YFSETQ. The CDR3 runs to 15 residues. V was cut by 4 bases and J by 7 bases, with 18 bases left in between.

The chain links TRBV3-1 to TRBJ2-1; D unclear. The CDR3 is 12 amino acids. The V and J ends lost 1 base and 9 bases respectively, with 7 bases between them. Looked up from germline, CDR1 is LGHDT and CDR2 is YNNKEL (reference sequence). Here the CDR3 DNA reads TGTGCCAGCAGCCAAGGGGATACTGAGCAGTTCTTC. It yields the protein CASSQGDTEQFF.

The chain is built from TRBV9 and TRBJ1-2; D might be TRBD1 (6 bases). The CDR3 has 15 residues. Looked up from germline, CDR1 is SGDLS and CDR2 is YYNGEE. V gave up 7 bases and J gave up 4 bases, with 20 bases separating them. For the CDR3, the DNA is TGTGCCAGCGCCCAGGGAGGGGGAGGGCTCTATGGCTACACCTTC. Amino acids: CASAQGGGGLYGYTF.

The genes are TRBV28 and TRBJ2-1; 11 bases fit TRBD2. V was pared by 8 bases and J by 8 bases, with 11 bases of the junction left unmatched. Germline CDR1 reads MDHEN; CDR2 reads SYDVKM. This CDR3 comprises 15 residues. The CDR3 bases are TGTGCCAGCGAGCCTAGCGGGGGGCGGCCCCATGAGCAGTTCTTC. Translating it yields CASEPSGGRPHEQFF.